This T cell receptor (beta chain) was found in a study of T-cell memory formation after mild COVID-19. Study-wide background: TCR clustering was largely donor specific.

In its sample, this clonotype was seen a few times. V gave up 1 base and J gave up 4 bases, with 8 bases separating them. Germline V gene lookup returns CDR1 DFQATT and CDR2 SNEGSKA (reference sequence). CDR3 size: 13 residues. Each CDR3 protein is one row after TCRdb ran MiXCR on the 5' RACE reads. The table has a few hundred thousand distinct CDR3 sequences, 27% seen once. The sequence was collected from an adult woman who had mild COVID-19 (a few samples of this study predate the infection). Cell type and time point are not known. The V and J genes are TRBV20-1 and TRBJ2-1; no definite D call. The specimen sequenced was PBMCs or a T cell subset sorted from them (not recorded which). The CDR3 DNA is TGCAGTGCTAGAGGGTTAGCATACAATGAGCAGTTCTTC. It is translated as CSARGLAYNEQFF.